This TCR beta chain comes out of a study of radiation and T cells in renal cell carcinoma. Trimming cost V 6 bases and J 0 bases, with 21 bases left between them. The CDR3 covers 18 residues. The germline CDR1 and CDR2 sequences are SQVTM and ANQGSEA. The time point: blood 4 weeks post-SBRT, at nephrectomy. Treatment defined: 15 Gy SBRT to primary tumor, nephrectomy 4 weeks later. The data were produced by immunoSEQ multiplex PCR, yet TCRdb's version contains in-frame clones alone and is incomplete. The sample comprises just over 95,000 clones, around 80% of which are singletons, and under 8.5% rests with the top ten.

Sequences were derived from blood, sampled from a patient whose treatment included radiotherapy and nephrectomy. The receptor's source is a man aged 60-69 years with renal cell carcinoma. The chain is built from TRBV29-1 and TRBJ2-6; tentative D call: TRBD1 (5 bases). The CDR3, as DNA: TGCAGCGTGGAGACAGCTACCCCAAATCACTCTGGGGCCAACGTCCTGACTTTC. This translates into CSVETATPNHSGANVLTF. Complete variable domain (other parts from reference TRBV29-1 and TRBJ2-6): SAVISQKPSRDICQRGTSLTIQCQVDSQVTMMFWYRQQPGQSLTLIATANQGSEATYESGFVIDKFPISRPNLTFSTLTVSNMSPEDSSIYLCSVETATPNHSGANVLTFGAGSRLTVL.